The clone carrying this TCR beta chain appeared a single time. No antigen is known for it. With the Oncomine TCR Beta short-read assay, DNA from cultured CD4+ T cells was sequenced. Via MiXCR, TCRdb re-called the PCR reads, giving one row per CDR3 protein. This sample carries almost 15,000 distinct CDR3 sequences, over 60% of them seen once, and the ten largest clones take 15% to 20%. As to treatment: approximately 9-day PBMC culture with coronavirus spike peptide pools or control peptides (ViraFEST assay). These data belong to a study of vaccination and CD4 T cells after COVID-19. This CDR3 comprises 18 residues. Germline trimming cut 2 bases from V and 6 bases from J; bases unmatched to any gene: 12. Germline V gives CDR1 SGHTA, CDR2 FQGNSA.

The rearrangement links TRBV7-2 to TRBJ2-2; 10 nucleotides line up with TRBD2. The origin of this receptor is a human donor who had recovered from COVID-19. The sequencing input was CD4+ T cells from blood, cultured in vitro. CDR3 protein: CASSLRIGTSGKAGELFF. The CDR3 DNA reads as TGTGCCAGCAGCTTACGAATTGGCACTAGCGGGAAGGCCGGGGAGCTGTTTTTT.